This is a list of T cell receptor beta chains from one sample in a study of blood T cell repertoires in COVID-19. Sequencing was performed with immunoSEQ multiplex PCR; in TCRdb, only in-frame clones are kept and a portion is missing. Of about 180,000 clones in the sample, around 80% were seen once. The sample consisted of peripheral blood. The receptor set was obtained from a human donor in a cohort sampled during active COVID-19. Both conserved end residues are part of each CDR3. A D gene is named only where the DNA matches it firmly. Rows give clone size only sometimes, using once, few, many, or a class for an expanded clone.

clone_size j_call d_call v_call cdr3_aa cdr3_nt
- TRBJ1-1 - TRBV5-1 CASSLGSNTEAFF TGCGCCAGCAGCTTGGGTAGCAACACTGAAGCTTTCTTT
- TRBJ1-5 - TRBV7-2 CASSLDPGWVQPQHF TGTGCCAGCAGCTTAGACCCCGGGTGGGTTCAGCCCCAGCATTTT
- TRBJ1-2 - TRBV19 CASSSDRLNNYGYTF TGTGCCAGTAGTTCTGACAGGCTAAACAACTATGGCTACACCTTC
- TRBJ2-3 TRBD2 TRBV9 CASSVDPSGGILDTQYF TGTGCCAGCAGCGTAGACCCTAGCGGGGGGATTCTAGATACGCAGTATTTT
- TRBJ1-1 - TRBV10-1 CAKFGNRLDTEAFF TGCGCCAAATTCGGGAACCGGCTGGACACTGAAGCTTTCTTT
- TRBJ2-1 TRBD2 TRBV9 CASSASGGNEQFF TGTGCCAGCAGCGCTAGCGGGGGCAATGAGCAGTTCTTC
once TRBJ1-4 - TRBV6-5 CASKKGLNEKLFF TGTGCCAGCAAGAAGGGACTTAATGAAAAACTGTTTTTT
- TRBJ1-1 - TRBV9 CASSYRGNTEAFF TGTGCCAGCAGCTACCGGGGAAACACTGAAGCTTTCTTT
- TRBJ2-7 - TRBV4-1 CASSHARGGEQYF TGCGCCAGCAGCCATGCTCGAGGGGGCGAGCAGTACTTC
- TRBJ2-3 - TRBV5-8 CASSFRGGETDTQYF TGTGCCAGCAGCTTCCGAGGGGGGGAGACAGATACGCAGTATTTT
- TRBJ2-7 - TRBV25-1 CASSDTVIDEQYF TGTGCCAGCAGTGATACAGTCATTGACGAGCAGTACTTC
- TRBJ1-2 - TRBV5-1 CASSKGVSGRDGYTF TGCGCCAGCAGCAAGGGGGTTTCGGGAAGGGATGGCTACACCTTC
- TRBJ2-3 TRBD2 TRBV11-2 CASSRSGGVTDTQYF TGTGCCAGCAGCCGTAGCGGGGGGGTTACAGATACGCAGTATTTT
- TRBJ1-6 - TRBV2 CASSVVPYRSPLHF TGTGCCAGCAGTGTGGTCCCCTACCGGTCACCCCTCCACTTT
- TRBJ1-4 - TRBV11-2 CASSSARTNEKLFF TGTGCCAGCAGCTCCGCGAGGACTAATGAAAAACTGTTTTTT
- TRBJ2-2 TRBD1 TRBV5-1 CASSLLGQGEIGELFF TGCGCCAGCAGCTTGTTGGGCCAGGGGGAAATCGGGGAGCTGTTTTTT
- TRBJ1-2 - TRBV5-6 CASSLVEVSGGYTF TGTGCCAGCAGCTTGGTTGAGGTTTCGGGGGGCTACACCTTC
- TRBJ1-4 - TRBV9 CASSVSGMKEKLFF TGTGCCAGCAGCGTATCAGGGATGAAGGAAAAACTGTTTTTT
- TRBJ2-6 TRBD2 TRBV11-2 CASSLGTSGGFSGANVLTF TGTGCCAGCAGCTTAGGGACTAGCGGGGGGTTCTCTGGGGCCAACGTCCTGACTTTC
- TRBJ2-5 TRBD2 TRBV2 CASSDGGGARETQYF TGTGCCAGCAGTGATGGCGGGGGGGCCAGAGAGACCCAGTACTTC
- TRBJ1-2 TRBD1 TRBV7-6 CASSPTTGQGNYGYTF TGTGCCAGCAGCCCTACGACAGGGCAGGGGAACTATGGCTACACCTTC
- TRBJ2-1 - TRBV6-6 CASSYSEYNEQFF TGTGCCAGCAGTTACTCGGAGTACAATGAGCAGTTCTTC
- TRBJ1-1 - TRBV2 CASSSRPGRGTEAFF TGTGCCAGCAGCTCCCGGCCCGGAAGGGGCACTGAAGCTTTCTTT
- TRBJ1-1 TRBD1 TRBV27 CASSSPTGRPEAFF TGTGCCAGCAGTTCCCCGACAGGGAGACCTGAAGCTTTCTTT
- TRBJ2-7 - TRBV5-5 CASSHGNAYEQYF TGTGCCAGCAGCCACGGGAACGCCTACGAGCAGTACTTC
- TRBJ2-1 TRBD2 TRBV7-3 CASSPDAGGYNEQFF TGTGCCAGCAGCCCCGACGCGGGGGGCTACAATGAGCAGTTCTTC
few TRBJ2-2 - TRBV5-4 CASSLMRVQNTGELFF TGTGCCAGCAGCTTGATGAGGGTTCAGAACACCGGGGAGCTGTTTTTT
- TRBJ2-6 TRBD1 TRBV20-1 CSASGQGAPGANVLTF TGCAGTGCTAGTGGGCAGGGGGCGCCTGGGGCCAACGTCCTGACTTTC
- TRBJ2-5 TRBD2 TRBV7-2 CASSFGSGGVRTQYF TGTGCCAGCAGCTTCGGTAGCGGGGGAGTAAGGACCCAGTACTTC
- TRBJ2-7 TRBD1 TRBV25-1 CASANTGAGEQYF TGTGCCAGCGCCAATACAGGGGCGGGCGAGCAGTACTTC
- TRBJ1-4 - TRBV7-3 CASSSPPRSEKLFF TGTGCCAGCAGCTCCCCCCCCCGCAGTGAAAAACTGTTTTTT
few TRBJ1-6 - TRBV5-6 CASSSGQPLNSPLHF TGTGCCAGCAGTTCCGGACAGCCCCTCAATTCACCCCTCCACTTT